The present T cell receptor (beta chain) was sequenced within a study of response to subunit inactivated influenza vaccine. TCRdb recomputed calls from the RT-PCR reads with MiXCR, one row per CDR3 protein. Here the sample spans about 190,000 distinct CDR3 sequences, around an eighth being singletons. Comment on this clonotype: The antigen is undetermined.

CDR1 is GTSNPN, CDR2 SVGIG, per germline (reference sequence). V was clipped by 5 bases and J by 2 bases, with 10 bases between them. The CDR3 totals 14 residues. Overall study findings and caveats: Authors suggested few new T cells are recruited by each seasonal influenza vaccination.

The material was CD8+ T cells sorted from PBMCs, obtained roughly 5 days after vaccination. The rearrangement links TRBV30 to TRBJ2-6, with D perhaps given as TRBD1 or TRBD2 (5 bases each). The TCR was taken from a man in his fifties who received an inactivated influenza vaccine. Here the CDR3 reads CAWGVGAGANVLTF. In DNA form, the CDR3 reads TGTGCCTGGGGCGTGGGGGCTGGGGCCAACGTCCTGACTTTC.